The 12 T cell receptor beta chains below were found in one sample sequenced in a study of T cells in Graves' hyperthyroidism and ophthalmopathy. Researchers took RNA transcripts and amplified the TCR beta CDR3 regions from them. In the first-round RT-PCR of the TCR CDR3, the HTBI primer set was used. MiXCR was run by TCRdb on the multiplex PCR reads, yielding one entry per CDR3 protein. Of hundreds of thousands of distinct CDR3 sequences listed, about 14% are singletons. The material sequenced was blood. Receptors were obtained from a woman aged 18 to 35 with Graves' hyperthyroidism.

This clonotype appeared many times. The CDR3 reads CASSLVGRGLYSGANVLTF. In DNA, the CDR3 is TGTGCCAGCAGTTTAGTGGGCAGGGGGCTATACTCTGGGGCCAACGTCCTGACTTTC. V gene TRBV12-3 or TRBV12-4 combines with J gene TRBJ2-6; TRBD1 agrees at 8 bases. This CDR3 comprises 19 residues. V gave up 1 base and J gave up 0 bases; unmatched junction bases: 8.

The chain uses TRBV4-2 and TRBJ1-5, with a possible D match to TRBD1 (5 bases). This CDR3 spans 14 amino acids. The germline V gene encodes CDR1 LGHNA and CDR2 YNFKEQ. V was clipped by 1 base and J by 3 bases, with 7 bases between them. CDR3 nucleotides: TGTGCCAGCAGCCAAGGGACAAACAATCAGCCCCAGCATTTT. This encodes CASSQGTNNQPQHF.

This clonotype was detected a few times. This chain connects TRBV4-1 to TRBJ2-7; a weak D match, TRBD2 (6 bases). The CDR3 has 15 amino acids. V lost 1 base and J lost 0, with 10 bases in between. Germline V lookup: CDR1 MGHRA, CDR2 YSYEKL. The CDR3 loop is CASSQGGGRSYEQYF. DNA for the CDR3: TGCGCCAGCAGCCAAGGTGGAGGGCGCTCCTACGAGCAGTACTTC.

This clonotype turned up a few times. This rearrangement joins TRBV2 to TRBJ2-7; D is undetermined. Germline V gene lookup returns CDR1 SNHLY and CDR2 FYNNEI. The CDR3 totals 14 residues. Trimming took off 7 bases at V and 6 bases at J, with 19 bases between the two ends. Here the CDR3 reads CASTPPTPPGEQYF. CDR3 in DNA: TGTGCCAGCACCCCACCCACTCCTCCGGGCGAGCAGTACTTC.

This clonotype was detected ten times or more. The J gene is TRBJ2-1, the V gene TRBV27, with 12 bases fitting TRBD2. This CDR3 region has 17 residues. J gave up 4 bases and V 6 bases, and 10 bases lay outside the gene matches. Germline V gene lookup returns CDR1 MNHEY and CDR2 SMNVEV (reference sequence). The CDR3 spells CASSRLAGGGWYNEQFF. In DNA form, the CDR3 reads TGTGCCAGCAGCAGGCTAGCGGGAGGGGGATGGTACAATGAGCAGTTCTTC.

The table lists this clonotype with many counts. V usage is TRBV15 and J usage is TRBJ2-2; D remains unclear. The germline V gene encodes CDR1 LNHNV and CDR2 YYDKDF (reference sequence). V lost 0 bases and J 0 bases, leaving 5 bases between the germline ends. This CDR3 region has 15 residues. The CDR3 reads CATSRDNANTGELFF. CDR3 bases: TGTGCCACCAGCAGAGATAACGCGAACACCGGGGAGCTGTTTTTT.

This clonotype appeared many times. The chain couples TRBV2 to TRBJ2-5, with D possibly being TRBD1 (6 bases). V was shortened by 3 bases and J by 1 base, with 9 bases between the two germline ends. Germline loops: CDR1 SNHLY, CDR2 FYNNEI. This CDR3 is built from 14 residues. The CDR3 protein is CASSEGDTQETQYF. CDR3 sequence (DNA): TGTGCCAGCAGTGAGGGGGACACCCAAGAGACCCAGTACTTC.

This clonotype was seen many times. The chain links TRBV7-9 to TRBJ2-3; 12 bases match TRBD2. The CDR3 sequence is 15 residues long. CDR1 and CDR2 (germline): SEHNR, FQNEAQ (reference sequence). After removal of 6 bases from V and 4 bases from J, the junction contained 5 bases not matched to a gene. CDR3 region: CASSQLAGGPDTQYF. As DNA, the CDR3 is TGTGCCAGCAGTCAACTAGCGGGAGGCCCAGATACGCAGTATTTT.

This clonotype was found many times. The chain uses TRBV2 and TRBJ2-2; TRBD1 matches 8 bases. The CDR3 runs 15 residues. The J segment lost 5 bases and the V segment lost 6 bases, leaving 8 bases of the junction unmatched. Germline values: CDR1 SNHLY, CDR2 FYNNEI. The DNA for the CDR3 is TGTGCCAGCAGAATGACAGGGGTGGGGACCGGGGAGCTGTTTTTT. Translating gives CASRMTGVGTGELFF.

Many counts were recorded for this clonotype. The CDR3 DNA sequence: TGCGCCAGCAGCACCGGCCGAGAGCGAACCAGAGAGACCCAGTACTTC. It specifies CASSTGRERTRETQYF. The chain is built from TRBV5-1 and TRBJ2-5; D not resolved. Germline V CDR1 and CDR2: SGHRS, YFSETQ. The CDR3 has 16 amino acids. Trimming left V 4 bases short and J 4 bases short, with 20 bases between.

This clonotype was observed many times. Here the CDR3 reads CASGFNTEAFF. As DNA, the CDR3 is TGTGCCAGCGGATTTAACACTGAAGCTTTCTTT. This chain joins TRBV2 and TRBJ1-1; D call uncertain. This CDR3 is 11 amino acids long. V lost 8 bases to trimming and J lost 2 bases, with 6 bases between them. The germline V gene encodes CDR1 SNHLY and CDR2 FYNNEI.

This clonotype has a handful of counts. The J gene is TRBJ1-2, the V gene TRBV19; 7 bases line up with TRBD1. Trimming at V came to 2 bases and at J to 3 bases, leaving 6 bases not matched to a gene. From germline, CDR1 is LNHDA and CDR2 SQIVND (reference sequence). CDR3 length equals 15 residues. CDR3 in DNA: TGTGCCAGTAGTATAAAGGGGGCTGGTGACTATGGCTACACCTTC. It codes for CASSIKGAGDYGYTF. Drawing the rest from reference TRBV19 and TRBJ1-2, the complete variable domain is DGGITQSPKYLFRKEGQNVTLSCEQNLNHDAMYWYRQDPGQGLRLIYYSQIVNDFQKGDIAEGYSVSREKKESFPLTVTSAQKNPTAFYLCASSIKGAGDYGYTFGSGTRLTVV.